These 21 T cell receptor beta chains came from one sample sequenced in a study of T-cell memory formation after mild COVID-19. One entry per CDR3 protein, called by TCRdb with MiXCR from the 5' RACE reads. The table lists around 370,000 distinct CDR3 sequences, 20% to 25% of them singletons. The sequencing sample was made of PBMCs or a T cell subset sorted from them (not recorded which). These receptors came from an adult woman who had mild COVID-19 (a few samples of this study predate the infection). Cell type and time point are not known.

The chain uses TRBV4-1 and TRBJ1-1, with 7 bases lining up with TRBD1. Germline assignment: CDR1 MGHRA and CDR2 YSYEKL. The CDR3 has 15 residues. V shed 2 bases and J 0 bases; nucleotides not matched to a gene: 3. CDR3 nucleotide sequence: TGCGCCAGCAGCCAAAATACAGGGGTGAACACTGAAGCTTTCTTT. It specifies CASSQNTGVNTEAFF.

The chain uses TRBV12-3 or TRBV12-4 and TRBJ2-1; no clear D gene. CDR3 size: 12 residues. V was trimmed by 5 bases and J by 10 bases, leaving 12 bases between them. CDR3 coding DNA: TGTGCCAGCAGTCCTAGGCCAAGGGAGCAGTTCTTC. Translation gives CASSPRPREQFF.

This clonotype was recorded at least ten times. The V call is TRBV5-1, the J call TRBJ2-2, with a possible D match to TRBD2 (5 bases). The CDR3 loop spans 15 amino acids. Germline loops: CDR1 SGHRS, CDR2 YFSETQ. The V end lost 0 bases, the J end lost 6 bases, and 12 bases lay between the germline ends. The CDR3 loop is CASSLDGMLSGELFF. The DNA of the CDR3 is TGCGCCAGCAGCTTGGACGGGATGCTATCCGGGGAGCTGTTTTTT.

The chain has TRBV29-1 and TRBJ2-2; D perhaps matches TRBD1 (5 bases). Germline V gene lookup returns CDR1 SQVTM and CDR2 ANQGSEA. This CDR3 region has 11 residues. V was clipped by 7 bases and J by 5 bases, with 8 bases between them. The DNA for the CDR3 is TGCAGCGCCCAGGGTACCGGGGAGCTGTTTTTT. This sequence encodes CSAQGTGELFF.

V usage is TRBV29-1 and J usage is TRBJ1-2, with a possible D match to TRBD1 (6 bases). V gave up 1 base and J gave up 6 bases, with 15 bases separating them. Germline-derived CDR1 and CDR2 are SQVTM and ANQGSEA. This CDR3 region has 14 residues. Here the CDR3 DNA reads TGCAGCGTTGAAGCCCCGGGACAATCTCATGGCTACACCTTC. Residues: CSVEAPGQSHGYTF.

CDR3 in amino acids: CASSQDQWTVTYEQYF. Here the CDR3 DNA reads TGCGCCAGCAGCCAAGATCAGTGGACAGTTACCTACGAGCAGTACTTC. The chain couples TRBV4-3 to TRBJ2-7; D is possibly TRBD1 (6 bases). Trimming left V 0 bases short and J 2 bases short, with 14 bases between. Germline CDR1 reads LGHNA; CDR2 reads YSLEER. The CDR3 is 16 residues long.

This clonotype was observed a handful of times. The chain uses TRBV12-3 or TRBV12-4 and TRBJ2-7; D call uncertain. This CDR3 is built from 14 residues. Trimming removed 0 bases at V and 5 bases at J, with 11 bases between. The chain's CDR3 is CASSLAALLDEQYF. In DNA, the CDR3 is TGTGCCAGCAGTTTAGCCGCTCTCTTGGACGAGCAGTACTTC.

This clonotype showed up just once. This rearrangement joins TRBV5-1 to TRBJ1-2; TRBD1 agrees at 9 bases. V lost 1 base and J lost 0; bases outside the gene matches: 7. The CDR3 is 17 residues long. Germline values: CDR1 SGHRS, CDR2 YFSETQ. CDR3 sequence reads: CASSLWPQGATNYGYTF. CDR3 coding DNA: TGCGCCAGCAGCTTGTGGCCACAGGGGGCGACTAACTATGGCTACACCTTC. Complete variable domain (other parts from reference TRBV5-1 and TRBJ1-2): KAGVTQTPRYLIKTRGQQVTLSCSPISGHRSVSWYQQTPGQGLQFLFEYFSETQRNKGNFPGRFSGRQFSNSRSEMNVSTLELGDSALYLCASSLWPQGATNYGYTFGSGTRLTVV.

There are a few counts of this clonotype. V and J are TRBV7-9 and TRBJ2-7; weak D call: TRBD2 (5 bases). V lost 3 bases, J lost 3 bases, and 18 bases lay in between. The germline V gene has CDR1 SEHNR and CDR2 FQNEAQ (reference sequence). There are 16 residues in the CDR3. CDR3 DNA sequence: TGTGCCAGCAGCTTTCGGACCGGAGGCTTAGGCTACGAGCAGTACTTC. Residues: CASSFRTGGLGYEQYF.

V and J are TRBV24-1 and TRBJ2-7; 12 positions agree with TRBD2. Germline values: CDR1 KGHDR, CDR2 SFDVKD. The CDR3 spans 16 residues. J was trimmed by 5 bases and V by 2 bases; bases with no gene match: 6. This CDR3 is CATSDSGLAGGNEQYF. CDR3 DNA: TGTGCCACCAGTGATTCGGGACTAGCGGGTGGAAACGAGCAGTACTTC.

The genes are TRBV6-5 and TRBJ2-2; TRBD1 agrees at 7 bases. The V gene's germline CDR1 is MNHEY and CDR2 SVGAGI. CDR3 length: 16 residues. The junction had 6 bases not matched to a gene; V was cut back by 5 bases and J by 0 bases. The CDR3 is CASSRRTGANTGELFF. CDR3 in DNA: TGTGCCAGCAGTAGAAGGACAGGTGCGAACACCGGGGAGCTGTTTTTT.

This clonotype was seen many times. This chain uses TRBV30 with TRBJ1-1; D call uncertain. Deletions cut 7 bases from V and 5 bases from J, with 17 bases between. Germline CDR1 GTSNPN, CDR2 SVGIG (reference sequence). The CDR3 spans 13 residues. CDR3 protein: CAFFSGSSTEAFF. The CDR3 DNA reads as TGTGCCTTCTTCTCAGGATCGTCTACTGAAGCTTTCTTT. Using reference TRBV30 and TRBJ1-1 for the parts outside the CDR3, the full variable domain is SQTIHQWPATLVQPVGSPLSLECTVEGTSNPNLYWYRQAAGRGLQLLFYSVGIGQISSEVPQNLSASRPQDRQFILSSKKLLLSDSGFYLCAFFSGSSTEAFFGQGTRLTVV.

The V gene is TRBV30, the J gene TRBJ1-5; a possible D gene is TRBD1 (5 bases). Deletions cut 2 bases from V and 5 bases from J, with 13 bases between. The CDR3 has 14 amino acids. Germline V CDR1 and CDR2: GTSNPN, SVGIG (reference sequence). The CDR3 DNA reads as TGTGCCTGGAGTTCTCCGGGACGGCATCAGCCCCAGCATTTT. This encodes CAWSSPGRHQPQHF.

This clonotype was counted only a few times. The chain recombines TRBV12-3 or TRBV12-4 with TRBJ2-1, with TRBD2 matching over 11 bases. The ends lost 5 bases at V and 10 bases at J; junction bases unmatched: 13. The CDR3 spans 16 residues. CDR3 coding DNA: TGTGCCAGCAGTACCCGGACTAGCGGGTTGTACTGGGAGCAGTTCTTC. It encodes CASSTRTSGLYWEQFF.

This clonotype was detected once. The rearrangement uses TRBV9 and TRBJ2-7, with D hard to call. Trimming took off 0 bases at V and 6 bases at J, with 13 bases between the two ends. Germline values: CDR1 SGDLS, CDR2 YYNGEE. The CDR3 has 14 amino acids. CDR3 protein: CASSVGVGSVEQYF. The CDR3 nucleotides read TGTGCCAGCAGCGTAGGAGTGGGCAGCGTCGAGCAGTACTTC.

This clonotype came up a few times. This chain links TRBV6-6 with TRBJ2-7; no firm D call. V lost 2 bases and J 7 bases, leaving 21 bases between the germline ends. The CDR3 has 16 amino acids. CDR1 and CDR2 from the germline V gene are MNHNY and SVGAGI (reference sequence). This CDR3 reads CASSYRLGRAHAEQYF. The CDR3 nucleotides read TGTGCCAGCAGTTACAGGTTAGGTAGGGCCCATGCGGAGCAGTACTTC.

This clonotype appeared a few times. This chain joins TRBV4-1 and TRBJ2-1; 8 bases agree with TRBD2. V dropped 1 base and J dropped 0; count of bases not matched to a gene: 11. Germline loops: CDR1 MGHRA, CDR2 YSYEKL. CDR3 size: 19 residues. The CDR3: CASSQAGWRGARSYNEQFF. For the CDR3, the DNA is TGCGCCAGCAGCCAAGCGGGATGGCGGGGGGCACGCTCCTACAATGAGCAGTTCTTC.

The J gene is TRBJ1-2, the V gene TRBV6-5; TRBD1 is a possible D gene (6 bases). V was trimmed by 4 bases and J by 1 base, leaving 13 bases between them. CDR1 MNHEY and CDR2 SVGAGI come from the germline V gene. The CDR3 consists of 15 residues. CDR3 DNA sequence: TGTGCCAGCAGTTCTCCGGACAGCCGTAACTATGGCTACACCTTC. As protein: CASSSPDSRNYGYTF.

The chain has TRBV11-3 and TRBJ2-5; 8 bases are shared with TRBD1. There are 13 residues in the CDR3. J gave up 5 bases and V 8 bases, and 7 bases lay outside the gene matches. CDR1 SGHNT and CDR2 YENEEA come from the germline V gene. CDR3: CASWDRISETQYF. The CDR3 DNA reads as TGTGCCAGCTGGGACAGGATTTCGGAGACCCAGTACTTC. The entire variable domain, with the rest obtained from reference TRBV11-3 and TRBJ2-5, is as follows: EAGVVQSPRYKIIEKKQPVAFWCNPISGHNTLYWYLQNLGQGPELLIRYENEEAVDDSQLPKDRFSAERLKGVDSTLKIQPAELGDSAVYLCASWDRISETQYFGPGTRLLVL.

The V and J genes are TRBV20-1 and TRBJ2-3; D possibly corresponds to TRBD2 (6 bases). The CDR3 covers 14 residues. Trimming pared 6 bases from V and 4 bases from J, leaving 17 bases between. CDR1 is DFQATT and CDR2 is SNEGSKA in the germline V gene (reference sequence). CDR3 loop: CSAGGKGVADTQYF. The CDR3 DNA is TGCAGTGCCGGAGGGAAAGGAGTCGCAGATACGCAGTATTTT.

This clonotype has more than one count but fewer than ten. This rearrangement joins TRBV12-3 or TRBV12-4 to TRBJ2-1, with 10 bases that match TRBD2. This CDR3 is built from 16 residues. Trimming at V came to 6 bases and at J to 2 bases, leaving 7 bases not matched to a gene. The CDR3, as DNA: TGTGCCAGCAGCAGTACCGGGACTAGCGCCTACAATGAGCAGTTCTTC. Protein product: CASSSTGTSAYNEQFF.